This TCR beta chain is from a study of blood T cells in healthy people across ages. The CDR3 is made up of 17 amino acids. The V end lost 0 bases, the J end lost 5 bases, and 15 bases lay between the germline ends. CDR1 is SGHKS, CDR2 YYEKEE, per germline (reference sequence). Study-wide points: Greater diversity and more naive CD4+ cells were seen in long-lived donors than in aged donors.

The authors ran a second PCR of about 7 to 11 cycles using a sample-barcoded 5' primer and a J-beta primer mix. TCRdb reprocessed the 5' RACE reads via MiXCR and lists one record per CDR3 protein. The sample lists around 1,900,000 distinct CDR3 sequences; about two fifths were seen once. Note on this clonotype: Its antigen is still unknown.

This clonotype was sampled from a human donor in good health. The chain links TRBV5-5 to TRBJ1-6; no firm D call. Sequencing was performed on blood. This chain's CDR3 is CASSLGTGTRNNSPLHF. The DNA for the CDR3 is TGTGCCAGCAGCTTGGGCACTGGCACCCGAAATAATTCACCCCTCCACTTT.